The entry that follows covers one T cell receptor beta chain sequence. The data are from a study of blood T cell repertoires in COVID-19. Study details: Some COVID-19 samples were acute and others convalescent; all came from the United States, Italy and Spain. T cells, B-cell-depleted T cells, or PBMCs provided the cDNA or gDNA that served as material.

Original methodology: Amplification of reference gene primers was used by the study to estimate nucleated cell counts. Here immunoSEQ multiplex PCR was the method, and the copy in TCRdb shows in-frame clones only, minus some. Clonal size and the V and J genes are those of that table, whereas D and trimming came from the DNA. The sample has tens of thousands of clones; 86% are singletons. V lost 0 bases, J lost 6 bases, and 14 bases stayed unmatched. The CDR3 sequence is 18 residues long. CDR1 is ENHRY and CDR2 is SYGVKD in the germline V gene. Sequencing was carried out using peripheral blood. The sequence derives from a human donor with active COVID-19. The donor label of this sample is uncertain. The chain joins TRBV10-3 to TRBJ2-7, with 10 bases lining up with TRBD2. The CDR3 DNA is TGTGCCATCAGTGAGTCAGAATCCAGCGGGAGGGCCCGGTGCGAGCAGTACTTC. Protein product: CAISESESSGRARCEQYF.